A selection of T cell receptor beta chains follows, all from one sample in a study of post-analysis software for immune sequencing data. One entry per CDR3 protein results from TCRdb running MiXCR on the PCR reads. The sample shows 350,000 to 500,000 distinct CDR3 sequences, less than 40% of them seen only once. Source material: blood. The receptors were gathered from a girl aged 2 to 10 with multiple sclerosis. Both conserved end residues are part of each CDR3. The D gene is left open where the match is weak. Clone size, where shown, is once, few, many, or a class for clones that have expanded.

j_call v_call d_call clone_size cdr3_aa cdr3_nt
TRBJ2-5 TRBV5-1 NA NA CASSSDKYQETQYF TGCGCCAGCAGCTCTGACAAGTACCAAGAGACCCAGTACTTC
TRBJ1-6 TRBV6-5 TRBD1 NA CASRPDRGHSPLHF TGTGCCAGCAGACCAGACAGGGGACATTCACCCCTCCACTTT
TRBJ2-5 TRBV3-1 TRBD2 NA CASSPAGGRASRRETQYF TGTGCCAGCAGTCCTGCAGGCGGGAGGGCCAGTAGGCGTGAGACCCAGTACTTC
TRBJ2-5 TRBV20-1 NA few CSARRFGEGEETQYF TGCAGTGCTAGAAGATTCGGCGAGGGGGAAGAGACCCAGTACTTC
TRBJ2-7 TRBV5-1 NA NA CASGLGEGVCEQYF TGCGCCAGCGGCTTGGGTGAAGGGGTGTGCGAGCAGTACTTC
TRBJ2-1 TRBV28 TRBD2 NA CASRPLDRGGPFGDEQFF TGTGCCAGCAGGCCCCTGGATCGGGGGGGCCCCTTCGGGGATGAGCAGTTCTTC
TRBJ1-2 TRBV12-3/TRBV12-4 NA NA CASSLGQHGCTF TGTGCCAGCAGTCTTGGACAGCATGGCTGCACCTTC
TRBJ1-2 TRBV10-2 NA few CASSDPGLLYGYTF TGCGCCAGCAGTGACCCGGGACTGCTCTATGGCTACACCTTC
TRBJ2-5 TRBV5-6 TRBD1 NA CASSFDRVLRETQYF TGTGCCAGCAGCTTTGACAGGGTTTTAAGGGAGACCCAGTACTTC
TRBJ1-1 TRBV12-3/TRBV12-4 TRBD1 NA CASSRTGGNTEAFF TGTGCCAGCAGTAGGACAGGGGGGAACACTGAAGCTTTCTTT
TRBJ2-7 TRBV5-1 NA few CASSLVASVYEQYF TGCGCCAGCAGCTTGGTTGCGTCAGTCTACGAGCAGTACTTC
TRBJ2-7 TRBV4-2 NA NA CASSQDAWDFYEQYF TGTGCCAGCAGCCAAGATGCTTGGGACTTTTACGAGCAGTACTTC
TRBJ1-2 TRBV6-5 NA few CASSYLGVYSSNYGYTF TGTGCCAGCAGTTATTTGGGTGTCTACTCATCTAACTATGGCTACACCTTC
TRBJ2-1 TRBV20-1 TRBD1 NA CSAREPPGTGAYNEQFF TGCAGTGCTAGAGAGCCTCCCGGGACAGGGGCTTACAATGAGCAGTTCTTC
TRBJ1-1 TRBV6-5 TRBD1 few CASSPQGLNTEAFF TGTGCCAGCAGTCCACAGGGGTTGAACACTGAAGCTTTCTTT
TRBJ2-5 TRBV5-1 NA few CASSLRGGGGETQYF TGCGCCAGCAGCTTGAGGGGAGGGGGCGGAGAGACCCAGTACTTC
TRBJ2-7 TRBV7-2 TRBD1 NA CASSFKIQGYEQYF TGTGCCAGCAGCTTCAAAATACAGGGGTACGAGCAGTACTTC